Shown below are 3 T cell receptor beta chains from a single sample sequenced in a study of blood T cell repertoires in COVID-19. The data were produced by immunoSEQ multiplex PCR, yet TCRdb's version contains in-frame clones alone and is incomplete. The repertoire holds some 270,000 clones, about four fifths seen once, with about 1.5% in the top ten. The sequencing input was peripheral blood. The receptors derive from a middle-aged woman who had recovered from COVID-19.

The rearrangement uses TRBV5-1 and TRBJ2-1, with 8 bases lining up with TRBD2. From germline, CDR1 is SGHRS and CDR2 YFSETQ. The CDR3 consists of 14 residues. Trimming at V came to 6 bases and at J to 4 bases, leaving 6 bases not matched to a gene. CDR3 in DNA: TGCGCCAGCACGCTAGCGGGTGGGTACAATGAGCAGTTCTTC. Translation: CASTLAGGYNEQFF. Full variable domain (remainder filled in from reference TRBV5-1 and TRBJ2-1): KAGVTQTPRYLIKTRGQQVTLSCSPISGHRSVSWYQQTPGQGLQFLFEYFSETQRNKGNFPGRFSGRQFSNSRSEMNVSTLELGDSALYLCASTLAGGYNEQFFGPGTRLTVL.

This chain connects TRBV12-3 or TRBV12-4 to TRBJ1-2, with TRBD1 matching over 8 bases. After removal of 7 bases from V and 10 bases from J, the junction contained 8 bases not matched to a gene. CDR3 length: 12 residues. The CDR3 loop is CASTMGQVDYTF. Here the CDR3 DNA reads TGTGCCAGCACGATGGGACAGGTCGACTACACCTTC.

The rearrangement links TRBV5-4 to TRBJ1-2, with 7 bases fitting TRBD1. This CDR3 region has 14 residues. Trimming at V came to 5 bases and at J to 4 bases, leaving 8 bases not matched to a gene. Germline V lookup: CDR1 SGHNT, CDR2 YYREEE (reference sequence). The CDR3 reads CASRTGAGGYGYTF. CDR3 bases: TGTGCCAGCAGAACGGGAGCAGGGGGCTATGGCTACACCTTC.